The T cell receptor beta chain under discussion was sequenced for a study of blood T cell repertoires in COVID-19. The wider study: The United States, Italy and Spain supplied acute and convalescent COVID-19 samples.

The CDR3 sequence is 14 residues long. Germline loops: CDR1 MGHRA, CDR2 YSYEKL. Trimming removed 4 bases at V and 5 bases at J, with 15 bases between. Measured with immunoSEQ multiplex PCR; TCRdb has only the in-frame clones, and not every one. The sample includes 120,000 to 150,000 clones, about 85% of them seen just once. V gene TRBV4-1 combines with J gene TRBJ2-7, with D perhaps matching TRBD1 (6 bases). The clonotype comes from a human donor in a cohort sampled during active COVID-19. The specimen was peripheral blood. CDR3 nucleotide sequence: TGCGCCAGCAGCCTTACTTACAGGGATAACGAGCAGTACTTC. It specifies CASSLTYRDNEQYF.